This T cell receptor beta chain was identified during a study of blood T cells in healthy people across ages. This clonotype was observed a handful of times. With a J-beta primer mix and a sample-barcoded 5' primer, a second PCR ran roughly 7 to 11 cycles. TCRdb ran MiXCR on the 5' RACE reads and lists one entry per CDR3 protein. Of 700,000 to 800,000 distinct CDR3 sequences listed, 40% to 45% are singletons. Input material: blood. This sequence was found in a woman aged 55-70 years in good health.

CDR3 sequence: CASSLGSTGDYGYTF. The CDR3 region has the DNA TGTGCCAGCAGCCTAGGATCGACAGGGGACTATGGCTACACCTTC. This chain links TRBV12-3 or TRBV12-4 with TRBJ1-2; 8 nucleotides match TRBD1. This CDR3 is 15 amino acids long. The V and J ends lost 6 bases and 3 bases, in that order; junction bases with no gene match: 9.